Following are 3 T cell receptor beta chains from one sample sequenced in a study of shared clonotypes between healthy human individuals. Clones were read by immunoSEQ multiplex PCR, and TCRdb kept only the in-frame ones, dropping some. This table has more than 850,000 clones, approximately 80% appearing once. The sample consisted of memory CD4+ T cells from PBMCs. Noted subset: CD45RA-negative fraction. The receptors originated from a man in his late teens or twenties in good health. Some clones in this sample may be carry-over from other donors' samples.

This chain uses TRBV2 with TRBJ2-7; 16 bases fit TRBD2. The J segment lost 5 bases and the V segment lost 5 bases, leaving 21 bases of the junction unmatched. Germline V lookup: CDR1 SNHLY, CDR2 FYNNEI. The CDR3 runs 21 residues. CDR3: CASSPTFGTSGRAVEWDEQYF. The CDR3 nucleotides read TGTGCCAGCAGTCCTACCTTTGGGACTAGCGGGAGGGCCGTTGAATGGGACGAGCAGTACTTC.

The rearrangement uses TRBV19 and TRBJ2-1; D may match TRBD1 or TRBD2 (5 bases each). The V end was cut by 4 bases, the J end by 6 bases, with 16 bases between. CDR3 length: 15 amino acids. Germline-derived CDR1 and CDR2 are LNHDA and SQIVND (reference sequence). The CDR3 bases are TGTGCCAGTAGTAGAGGGGTTACGGTGGCCAATGAGCAGTTCTTC. This codes for CASSRGVTVANEQFF.

This clone turned up a few times. A much larger clone is a single base away; this may be a read error. Distinct nucleotide sequences in the sample also encode this CDR3. This sequence joins TRBV7-2 and TRBJ2-5; no reliable D call. The germline CDR1 and CDR2 sequences are SGHTA and FQGNSA. V lost 0 bases to trimming and J lost 5 bases, with 4 bases between them. This CDR3 spans 12 amino acids. The CDR3 DNA reads as TGTGCCAGCAGCTTAGCGCGGGAGACCCAGTACTTC. Protein: CASSLARETQYF. Combining the CDR3 with reference TRBV7-2 and TRBJ2-5 gives the whole variable domain GAGVSQSPSNKVTEKGKDVELRCDPISGHTALYWYRQSLGQGLEFLIYFQGNSAPDKSGLPSDRFSAERTGGSVSTLTIQRTQQEDSAVYLCASSLARETQYFGPGTRLLVL.